Following are 20 T cell receptor beta chains from one sample sequenced in a study of CD8 T cells in ankylosing spondylitis. One entry per CDR3 protein results from TCRdb running MiXCR on the 5' RACE reads. The table includes roughly 130,000 distinct CDR3 sequences, approximately 6.8% detected once. The sequenced material came from blood, either unsorted or a sorted T cell fraction (not recorded which). Receptor source: a male donor with ankylosing spondylitis or in good health (not recorded which).

This clonotype was seen at least ten times. This chain uses TRBV5-1 with TRBJ2-7, with 14 bases aligning to TRBD2. V gave up 3 bases and J gave up 3 bases; unmatched junction bases: 5. Germline V gene data show CDR1 as SGHRS and CDR2 as YFSETQ. The CDR3 consists of 16 residues. CDR3 nucleotide sequence: TGCGCCAGCAGCTCGGGAGGGACTAGCGGGAGCTACGAGCAGTACTTC. It translates to CASSSGGTSGSYEQYF.

The chain joins TRBV5-1 to TRBJ2-3; possible D gene TRBD1, 6 bases. From germline, CDR1 is SGHRS and CDR2 YFSETQ. The V end was cut by 9 bases, the J end by 5 bases, with 22 bases between. The CDR3 is 15 amino acids. The CDR3 spells CATMAPGDDGDTQYF. CDR3 DNA: TGCGCCACCATGGCCCCAGGGGATGACGGAGATACGCAGTATTTT.

This clonotype showed up many times. The chain recombines TRBV4-1 with TRBJ2-7; 9 bases agree with TRBD1. CDR3 length: 15 amino acids. CDR1 and CDR2 (germline): MGHRA, YSYEKL. With 2 bases clipped from V and 5 bases from J, the junction kept 7 bases outside the gene matches. The chain's CDR3 is CASSQPLDRGHEQYF. In DNA, the CDR3 is TGCGCCAGCAGCCAACCCTTGGACAGGGGCCACGAGCAGTACTTC.

The table lists this clonotype with many counts. The chain couples TRBV24-1 to TRBJ2-3; D gene unclear. V shed 7 bases and J shed 1 base, with 8 bases lying between them. The CDR3 length is 13 residues. The germline V gene encodes CDR1 KGHDR and CDR2 SFDVKD. CDR3 in DNA: TGTGCCACCAGCCGTCCGGGCACAGATACGCAGTATTTT. This sequence encodes CATSRPGTDTQYF.

This clonotype was seen only a few times. The rearrangement links TRBV12-3 or TRBV12-4 to TRBJ2-1, with D perhaps TRBD2 (6 bases). V was shortened by 8 bases and J by 11 bases, with 13 bases between the two germline ends. CDR3 length: 11 residues. This chain's CDR3 is CASSLGLQQFF. The CDR3 DNA is TGTGCCAGCTCACTGGGACTCCAGCAGTTCTTC.

This clonotype was seen at least ten times. The chain has TRBV6-2 or TRBV6-3 and TRBJ1-5; D is uncertain. This CDR3 contains 17 residues. The germline V and J ends were trimmed by 2 bases and 1 base, with 15 bases remaining between them. CDR1 MNHEY and CDR2 SVGEGT come from the germline V gene. The chain's CDR3 is CASSYPRTPGSNQPQHF. CDR3 in DNA: TGTGCCAGCAGTTACCCGAGAACCCCAGGAAGCAATCAGCCCCAGCATTTT.

This clonotype occurred many times. The CDR3 DNA is TGCGCCAGCAGCTTGGGGGCAGGGGCGCTTGAGCAGTACTTC. Translated, it gives CASSLGAGALEQYF. The chain carries TRBV5-1 and TRBJ2-7; D might be TRBD1 (6 bases). Germline V gives CDR1 SGHRS, CDR2 YFSETQ. V lost 0 bases and J 7 bases, leaving 14 bases between the germline ends. The CDR3 is 14 amino acids. Complete variable domain (other parts from reference TRBV5-1 and TRBJ2-7): KAGVTQTPRYLIKTRGQQVTLSCSPISGHRSVSWYQQTPGQGLQFLFEYFSETQRNKGNFPGRFSGRQFSNSRSEMNVSTLELGDSALYLCASSLGAGALEQYFGPGTRLTVT.

This clonotype was recorded at least ten times. The chain recombines TRBV20-1 with TRBJ2-4, with 10 positions matching TRBD1. CDR1 and CDR2 from the germline V gene are DFQATT and SNEGSKA (reference sequence). This CDR3 comprises 15 residues. The trim removed 6 bases at V and 3 bases at J, leaving 8 bases unmatched. The CDR3 region has the DNA TGCAGTGCCAGGGGGACAGGGGTGGGCAAAAACATTCAGTACTTC. It is translated as CSARGTGVGKNIQYF.

This clonotype was counted only a few times. The chain combines TRBV10-3 with TRBJ2-5; D gene unclear. This CDR3 comprises 13 residues. From germline, CDR1 is ENHRY and CDR2 SYGVKD. The ends were cut back, 3 bases at V and 4 bases at J, with 9 bases in the middle. The CDR3 spells CAISEGQSETQYF. CDR3 in DNA: TGTGCCATCAGTGAAGGGCAGTCAGAGACCCAGTACTTC.

In its sample, this clonotype was seen a few times. The V and J genes are TRBV7-8 and TRBJ2-1; the D gene is possibly TRBD2 (5 bases). Trimming stripped 5 bases from V and 6 bases from J, with 17 bases between. Germline loops: CDR1 SGHVS, CDR2 FQNEAQ. This CDR3 comprises 15 residues. As DNA, the CDR3 is TGTGCCAGCAGCCCTCCTTCCCGAGGGAGCAATGAGCAGTTCTTC. This translates into CASSPPSRGSNEQFF.

This clonotype showed up many times. The chain links TRBV12-3 or TRBV12-4 to TRBJ2-1; the match to TRBD2 covers 8 bases. Trimming cost V 7 bases and J 8 bases; bases outside gene matches: 7. The CDR3 length is 13 residues. This CDR3 is CASNFRGGDEQFF. CDR3 DNA sequence: TGTGCCAGCAACTTCCGGGGGGGAGATGAGCAGTTCTTC.

The table lists this clonotype with many counts. The rearrangement links TRBV5-6 to TRBJ1-4; D is uncertain. Per germline, CDR1 SGHDT and CDR2 YYEEEE. This CDR3 is 14 amino acids long. The germline V and J ends were trimmed by 4 bases and 8 bases, with 15 bases remaining between them. CDR3 region: CASSLTYTEEKLFF. The CDR3 DNA reads as TGTGCCAGCAGCCTGACATACACCGAGGAAAAACTGTTTTTT.

This clonotype was counted many times. The CDR3 nucleotides read TGCAGTGCTAGTTACCTTGAAGCTTTCTTT. Its translation: CSASYLEAFF. J is TRBJ1-1 and V is TRBV20-1, with D unresolved. V lost 3 bases, J lost 7 bases, and 6 bases lay in between. Looked up from germline, CDR1 is DFQATT and CDR2 is SNEGSKA (reference sequence). This CDR3 is built from 10 residues.

Concerning this clonotype itself: A much larger clone sits a single nucleotide away, making a read error possible. The V and J genes are TRBV12-3 or TRBV12-4 and TRBJ2-4; 9 bases agree with TRBD2. The CDR3 is 14 residues long. The CDR3 DNA follows: TGTGCCAGCAGTTTTGGTTTCGGGCGGGAGGGGGAGTTCTTC. Translating it yields CASSFGFGREGEFF.

This clonotype was detected ten times or more. This chain joins TRBV5-1 and TRBJ1-1; perhaps TRBD1 as D (5 bases). There are 17 residues in the CDR3. CDR1 and CDR2 (germline): SGHRS, YFSETQ. V was clipped by 0 bases and J by 1 base, with 16 bases between them. The CDR3 DNA reads TGCGCCAGCAGCTTGGCCAGGGACCCTGTTTGGAACACTGAAGCTTTCTTT. Protein: CASSLARDPVWNTEAFF.

This clonotype occurred many times. The V call is TRBV5-1, the J call TRBJ1-2; D call uncertain. The CDR3 has 15 amino acids. In germline, CDR1 is SGHRS, CDR2 YFSETQ. V was shortened by 0 bases and J by 7 bases, with 16 bases between the two germline ends. CDR3 protein: CASSLARRAEAGYTF. Written as DNA, the CDR3 is TGCGCCAGCAGCTTGGCCCGTAGGGCCGAGGCTGGCTACACCTTC.

This clonotype occurred many times. The CDR3 reads CASSPGRMDHYGYTF. The CDR3 DNA reads as TGTGCCAGCAGCCCGGGACGCATGGACCACTATGGCTACACCTTC. V usage is TRBV5-5 and J usage is TRBJ1-2; tentative D call: TRBD1 (5 bases). V gave up 4 bases and J gave up 3 bases, with 16 bases separating them. Germline V gives CDR1 SGHKS, CDR2 YYEKEE (reference sequence). The CDR3 covers 15 residues.

This clonotype was detected many times. This chain's CDR3 is CSVEDPSGSSVEQFF. The CDR3 DNA is TGCAGCGTTGAAGACCCGAGCGGGAGTAGTGTCGAGCAGTTCTTC. The rearrangement uses TRBV29-1 and TRBJ2-1; 8 positions agree with TRBD2. The CDR3 length is 15 residues. The V and J ends lost 0 bases and 10 bases, in that order; junction bases with no gene match: 11. Germline V CDR1 and CDR2: SQVTM, ANQGSEA.

This clonotype was observed many times. The chain recombines TRBV10-3 with TRBJ2-1; 8 bases map to TRBD1. Germline V gene lookup returns CDR1 ENHRY and CDR2 SYGVKD. The V and J ends lost 6 bases and 5 bases, in that order; junction bases with no gene match: 12. CDR3 length equals 16 residues. The DNA of the CDR3 is TGTGCCATCAGGGGCGACAGGGGCACGGGCAACAATGAGCAGTTCTTC. Amino acid sequence: CAIRGDRGTGNNEQFF.

At least ten counts were recorded for this clonotype. The chain combines TRBV12-3 or TRBV12-4 with TRBJ1-5, with TRBD1 matching over 12 bases. The CDR3 has 15 residues. Trimming at V came to 5 bases and at J to 4 bases, leaving 3 bases not matched to a gene. The CDR3 loop reads CASSLGQGANQPQHF. CDR3 DNA sequence: TGTGCCAGCAGTCTGGGACAGGGGGCGAATCAGCCCCAGCATTTT.